These T cell receptor beta chains were read from a single sample in a study of beta chain features in type 1 diabetes. Sequenced by immunoSEQ multiplex PCR; TCRdb stores in-frame clones only, minus some. The table includes over 600,000 clones, 9.5% to 15% detected once. Sequencing used naive CD4+ T cells from blood. All receptors come from a man aged 25-45 years with type 1 diabetes. CDR3s include the opening cysteine and the closing phenylalanine or tryptophan. Each record gives: clone size, D gene, J gene, V gene, CDR3 DNA, CDR3 protein. The D gene is left open where the match is weak. Size tells how often a clone was seen (once, few, many) or the class of an expanded clone, and some rows leave it out.

>many|TRBD1|TRBJ1-2|TRBV29-1
TGCAGCGTCGGACAGAAGACAGGGACTAACTATGGCTACACCTTC
CSVGQKTGTNYGYTF
>few|NA|TRBJ1-5|TRBV21-1
TGTGCCAGCAGCAAAGGTTTGATGCGGTCCGGCCAGCCCCAGCATTTT
CASSKGLMRSGQPQHF
>few|NA|TRBJ2-5|TRBV11-2
TGTGCCAGCAGCGGAAAGGGGGGGACGGTGACCCAGTACTTC
CASSGKGGTVTQYF
>few|NA|TRBJ2-5|TRBV4-2
TGTGCCAGCAGCCAATCCGCTGTAGGAGAGACCCAGTACTTC
CASSQSAVGETQYF
>few|NA|TRBJ2-3|TRBV7-9
TGTGCCAGCGGTCGAGGGCCGGAAGATACGCAGTATTTT
CASGRGPEDTQYF
>NA|TRBD1|TRBJ2-5|TRBV6-5
TGTGCCAGCAGTTACTTAGTGACAGGGCCTCAAGGGACCCAGTACTTC
CASSYLVTGPQGTQYF
>few|NA|TRBJ1-4|TRBV28
TGTGCCACACAGGGAGTTGAAAAACTGTTTTTT
CATQGVEKLFF
>few|TRBD1|TRBJ1-2|TRBV9
TGTGCCAGCAGCGTAGGGGACAGAAGTGGCTACACCTTC
CASSVGDRSGYTF
>NA|NA|TRBJ1-2|TRBV6-1
TGTGCCAGCAGGCCGCAGGGTATCTCTTTCTATGGCTACACCTTC
CASRPQGISFYGYTF
>few|TRBD2|TRBJ2-7|TRBV7-9
TGTGCCAGCAGCTCTATGGGAGGGAGCGCCTACGAGCAGTACTTC
CASSSMGGSAYEQYF
>few|NA|TRBJ2-5|TRBV19
TGTGCCAGTAGTAAAGGAATCCAAGAGACCCAGTACTTC
CASSKGIQETQYF
>few|TRBD1|TRBJ2-7|TRBV6-5
TGTGCCAGCAGTTACTCCGGACAGGGTCACGGCGAGCAGTACTTC
CASSYSGQGHGEQYF
>NA|NA|TRBJ2-7|TRBV11-2
TGTGCCAGCAGCCCCGACCACTTCTCCGAGCAGTACTTC
CASSPDHFSEQYF
>few|NA|TRBJ2-7|TRBV19
TGTGCCAGTAGTCCAGGACAGCTACCGACCTACGAGCAGTACTTC
CASSPGQLPTYEQYF
>few|NA|TRBJ2-1|TRBV28
TGTGCCAGCAGTACCCCTAGCAGATTTGGAAATGAGCAGTTCTTC
CASSTPSRFGNEQFF
>few|NA|TRBJ1-6|TRBV27
TGTGCCAGCTCACAGACTAATTCACCCCTCCACTTT
CASSQTNSPLHF
>few|NA|TRBJ2-1|TRBV28
TGTGCCAGCAATAGGCCAGGGGAGGTGAATGAGCAGTTCTTC
CASNRPGEVNEQFF
>NA|NA|TRBJ1-1|TRBV2
TGTGCCAGCAGAGTGACAGCGAACACTGAAGCTTTCTTT
CASRVTANTEAFF
>few|NA|TRBJ2-7|TRBV18
TGTGCCAGCTCACCATCCCAGAGGGGGGCGGCCGAGCAGTACTTC
CASSPSQRGAAEQYF
>few|TRBD2|TRBJ2-1|TRBV5-4
TGTGCCAGCAGCGATAGCGGGGGGGCATACAATGAGCAGTTCTTC
CASSDSGGAYNEQFF
>few|NA|TRBJ2-5|TRBV7-2
TGTGCCAGCAGCTCGACTCTAAAGGAGACCCAGTACTTC
CASSSTLKETQYF
>few|NA|TRBJ2-1|TRBV7-9
TGTGCCAGCAGCCCAGCCATGCTTTCGCGGGCAGGGGAGTTCTTC
CASSPAMLSRAGEFF
>few|TRBD1|TRBJ2-3|TRBV11-1
TGTGCCAGCAGCTTATGGGACAGGGGAACCACAGATACGCAGTATTTT
CASSLWDRGTTDTQYF
>few|TRBD2|TRBJ2-3|TRBV27
TGTGCCAGCAGTCCGACGGGACTAGCGGGGGGTTATAGGGATACGCAGTATTTT
CASSPTGLAGGYRDTQYF
>few|NA|TRBJ1-4|TRBV28
TGTGCCAGCAGTTTAAGAGGAGAAAAACTGTTTTTT
CASSLRGEKLFF
>few|TRBD1|TRBJ1-6|TRBV2
TGTGCCAGCAGTGGGACAGGGTTGACGAACCTCCACTTT
CASSGTGLTNLHF
>NA|TRBD2|TRBJ2-2|TRBV2
TGTGCCAGCTGCCCAACCAGCGGGGGGGCCGGGGAGCTGTTTTTT
CASCPTSGGAGELFF
>few|TRBD2|TRBJ2-3|TRBV9
TGTGCCAGCAACCCCGGACTAGCGGGGGAGACGCAGTATTTT
CASNPGLAGETQYF
>few|TRBD1|TRBJ2-3|TRBV27
TGTGCCCTGGGACAGGGGGCTGGAGATACGCAGTATTTT
CALGQGAGDTQYF
>NA|TRBD1|TRBJ1-3|TRBV7-9
TGTGCCAGCAGCTTAGGGACAGGAAGAGGAAACACCATATATTTT
CASSLGTGRGNTIYF
>NA|TRBD1|TRBJ1-4|TRBV9
TGTGCCAGCAGCGTAGCGGGAGGGGAGGGGGCTCCCCATGAAAAACTGTTTTTT
CASSVAGGEGAPHEKLFF
>few|TRBD2|TRBJ2-3|TRBV29-1
TGCAGCGTTGGGAACGGGGGGTGGAATACGCAGTATTTT
CSVGNGGWNTQYF
>NA|NA|TRBJ1-6|TRBV14
TGTGCCAGCAGCCTTTCAACGAATAATTCACCCCTCCACTTT
CASSLSTNNSPLHF
>NA|NA|TRBJ1-1|TRBV18
TGTGCCAGCTCATCAACAGGGATGAACACTGAAGCTTTCTTT
CASSSTGMNTEAFF
>NA|NA|TRBJ2-1|TRBV5-1
TGCGCCAGCAGCTTGGATCAGAGCTCCTACAATGAGCAGTTCTTC
CASSLDQSSYNEQFF
>NA|NA|TRBJ1-4|TRBV30
TGTGCCTGGCGCCCCGGGACCGCGAATGAAAAACTGTTTTTT
CAWRPGTANEKLFF
>few|NA|TRBJ2-5|TRBV29-1
TGCAGCGTGTCAGGAGGGGGCACCTTGGAGACCCAGTACTTC
CSVSGGGTLETQYF
>NA|NA|TRBJ2-5|TRBV11-2
TGTGCCAGCAGCTTAGGGCGGTTAGGAGGAGAGACCCAGTACTTC
CASSLGRLGGETQYF
>NA|NA|TRBJ2-1|TRBV4-3
TGCGCCAGCAGCCAAGAAAGTCAGGGATACAACAATGAGCAGTTCTTC
CASSQESQGYNNEQFF
>NA|NA|TRBJ2-4|TRBV19
TGTGCCAGTAGGAGAGGGAACATTCAGTACTTC
CASRRGNIQYF
>few|TRBD2|TRBJ2-1|TRBV10-3
TGTGCCATCAGTTGGACTAGCGGGGTCGATGAGCAGTTCTTC
CAISWTSGVDEQFF
>NA|TRBD1|TRBJ1-4|TRBV4-3
TGCGCCAGCAGCCAAGATCTCGACAGGGGAACTAATGAAAAACTGTTTTTT
CASSQDLDRGTNEKLFF
>NA|NA|TRBJ2-3|TRBV5-4
TGTGCCAGCAGCATTCACAGGGTGGATACGCAGTATTTT
CASSIHRVDTQYF
>few|NA|TRBJ1-2|TRBV7-2
TGTGCCAGCAGCTTAGAGGTGGGGCAAGGCTACACCTTC
CASSLEVGQGYTF
>NA|NA|TRBJ2-3|TRBV7-8
TGTGCCAGCAGCTTAGCTGGAGGGACAGATACGCAGTATTTT
CASSLAGGTDTQYF
>NA|NA|TRBJ1-4|TRBV4-2
TGTGCCAGCAGCCAAGGGGGCCGAGGACTGTTTTTT
CASSQGGRGLFF
>few|NA|TRBJ2-1|TRBV28
TGTGCCAGCACCGAGGGCGAAACAGAGCAGTTCTTC
CASTEGETEQFF
>NA|NA|TRBJ1-4|TRBV4-1
TGCGCCAGCAGCCAATCATTACCGAGGGCGAGGACGGCTAATGAAAAACTGTTTTTT
CASSQSLPRARTANEKLFF
>few|NA|TRBJ1-2|TRBV5-1
TGCGCCAGCAGCTCGGACACGTATGGCTACACCTTC
CASSSDTYGYTF
>NA|TRBD2|TRBJ2-3|TRBV6-6
TGTGCCAGCAGTTACTACCCTAGCGGGGGCACAGATACGCAGTATTTT
CASSYYPSGGTDTQYF
>NA|NA|TRBJ1-4|TRBV7-9
TGTGCCAGCAGCTTTAGCGGGGTTAACGGGAATGAAAAACTGTTTTTT
CASSFSGVNGNEKLFF
>few|NA|TRBJ2-3|TRBV6-5
TGTGCCAGCAGTTACTCAGGGTTCACAGATACGCAGTATTTT
CASSYSGFTDTQYF
>few|NA|TRBJ1-5|TRBV30
TGTGCCTGGAGTCGAGGGGCTATGGGGCCCCAGCATTTT
CAWSRGAMGPQHF
>NA|NA|TRBJ2-1|TRBV11-3
TGTGCCAGCAGCTTACGGTCCACTAGGTCTGGCTACAATGAGCAGTTCTTC
CASSLRSTRSGYNEQFF
>few|NA|TRBJ2-7|TRBV18
TGTGCCAGCTCACTCTCCTACGAGCAGTACTTC
CASSLSYEQYF
>NA|NA|TRBJ2-5|TRBV7-2
TGTGCCAGCAGCCTCGGACGGCAAGAGACCCAGTACTTC
CASSLGRQETQYF
>few|NA|TRBJ1-3|TRBV13
TGTGCCAGCAGCTCCGGGACAACGGCGCACACCATATATTTT
CASSSGTTAHTIYF
>NA|TRBD1|TRBJ2-7|TRBV6-1
TGTGCCAGCAGGAGGGACAGGAACGCACTCTACGAGCAGTACTTC
CASRRDRNALYEQYF
>NA|NA|TRBJ1-2|TRBV4-3
TGCGCCAGCAGCCAAGACAGGGAGGACTATGGCTACACCTTC
CASSQDREDYGYTF
>NA|TRBD1|TRBJ2-1|TRBV6-5
TGTGCCAGCCGAAAATCCGGGACAGGGGGCAATGAGCAGTTCTTC
CASRKSGTGGNEQFF